These 9 T cell receptor beta chains were sequenced from one sample in a study of beta chain features in type 1 diabetes. Whole-study findings and limits: Type 1 diabetes patients showed a moderate but significant shortening of TCRB CDR3s in all four CD4+ subsets.

Expressed TCRB transcripts were sequenced after all isolated RNA was converted to cDNA. TCRdb keeps only in-frame clones here, not all; method: immunoSEQ multiplex PCR. Among some 370,000 clones listed, about 10% were seen once. Their cognate antigens are unknown. The sequenced sample consisted of central memory CD4+ T cells from blood. These receptors all come from a man in his thirties or forties with type 1 diabetes.

As to this clone: Other nucleotide sequences from this sample produce the same CDR3. The chain has TRBV19 and TRBJ2-7; perhaps D is TRBD1 or TRBD2 (6 bases each). The CDR3 has 14 residues. Trimming removed 9 bases from V and 3 bases from J, with 18 bases in between. CDR1 and CDR2 (germline): LNHDA, SQIVND (reference sequence). CDR3 protein: CASRRGAGDYEQYF. DNA for the CDR3: TGTGCCAGCAGGAGGGGGGCAGGAGACTACGAGCAGTACTTC.

The table lists this clone with many counts. The chain recombines TRBV19 with TRBJ1-5; a weak D match, TRBD1 (5 bases). Germline values: CDR1 LNHDA, CDR2 SQIVND (reference sequence). The V and J ends lost 4 bases and 0 bases respectively, with 16 bases between them. The CDR3 runs 17 residues. The DNA for the CDR3 is TGTGCCAGTAGTAGAGAACAGGAGCTTTATAGCAATCAGCCCCAGCATTTT. It specifies CASSREQELYSNQPQHF.

This clone was picked up many times. The rearrangement links TRBV7-2 to TRBJ2-5, with D possibly being TRBD1 (6 bases). This CDR3 has 14 amino acids. Trimming took 0 bases from V and 3 from J, leaving 8 bases between them. The germline gives CDR1 SGHTA, CDR2 FQGNSA. The CDR3, as DNA: TGTGCCAGCAGCTTAGCTGCAGGGGAAGAGACCCAGTACTTC. This sequence encodes CASSLAAGEETQYF.

This clone showed up many times. The rearrangement joins TRBV7-2 to TRBJ2-7; possibly TRBD1 or TRBD2 for D (5 bases each). This CDR3 spans 14 amino acids. CDR1 SGHTA and CDR2 FQGNSA come from the germline V gene. V was cut by 3 bases and J by 6 bases, with 15 bases left in between. In DNA form, the CDR3 reads TGTGCCAGCAGCTTTGGGGGAGATCAAACCGAGCAGTACTTC. Translation: CASSFGGDQTEQYF.

The V gene is TRBV6-5, the J gene TRBJ2-1, with D perhaps TRBD2 (5 bases). Germline V gene sequence: CDR1 MNHEY, CDR2 SVGAGI. The CDR3 runs 16 residues. V was clipped by 4 bases and J by 1 base, with 14 bases between them. The CDR3 bases are TGTGCCAGCAGTTCCCCGGGGAGAGGGTCCTACAATGAGCAGTTCTTC. Translation gives CASSSPGRGSYNEQFF.

The chain joins TRBV6-6 to TRBJ2-6; 8 bases fit TRBD1. Germline loops: CDR1 MNHNY, CDR2 SVGAGI (reference sequence). The CDR3 spans 14 residues. V was clipped by 11 bases and J by 3 bases; unmatched bases: 6. CDR3 sequence reads: CACATGGGANVLTF. In nucleotides, the CDR3 is TGTGCCTGCGCAACAGGGGGTGGGGCCAACGTCCTGACTTTC.

This rearrangement joins TRBV5-1 to TRBJ2-1; D perhaps matches TRBD2 (6 bases). The CDR3 runs to 15 residues. The V gene's germline CDR1 is SGHRS and CDR2 YFSETQ. Trimming stripped 0 bases from V and 7 bases from J, with 14 bases between. CDR3 in amino acids: CASSLGDGSGNEQFF. Here the CDR3 DNA reads TGCGCCAGCAGCTTGGGAGACGGGAGCGGGAATGAGCAGTTCTTC.

This chain joins TRBV4-1 and TRBJ2-7, with 8 positions matching TRBD1. The CDR3 is 17 amino acids. Germline CDR1 and CDR2: MGHRA and YSYEKL. J was trimmed by 0 bases and V by 2 bases; bases with no gene match: 9. CDR3 bases: TGCGCCAGCAGCCAACGGCCGACAGGGGCTTCCTCCTACGAGCAGTACTTC. The encoded protein is CASSQRPTGASSYEQYF.

This clone was counted a few times. J is TRBJ2-7 and V is TRBV7-9; 13 positions match TRBD2. V shed 3 bases and J 5 bases; nucleotides not matched to a gene: 4. Germline-derived CDR1 and CDR2 are SEHNR and FQNEAQ (reference sequence). The CDR3 length is 15 residues. This chain's CDR3 is CASSFGLAGVHEQYF. CDR3 nucleotides: TGTGCCAGCAGCTTCGGACTAGCGGGAGTCCACGAGCAGTACTTC. The variable domain in full, completed from reference TRBV7-9 and TRBJ2-7, reads DTGVSQNPRHKITKRGQNVTFRCDPISEHNRLYWYRQTLGQGPEFLTYFQNEAQLEKSRLLSDRFSAERPKGSFSTLEIQRTEQGDSAMYLCASSFGLAGVHEQYFGPGTRLTVT.